These 13 T cell receptor beta chains share one sample of origin, sequenced in a study of regulatory T cells in long-lasting Graves disease. Investigators prepared the TCR beta libraries by applying iRepertoire HTBI primers and Arm-PCR of CDR3 regions. A single record per CDR3 protein comes from TCRdb applying MiXCR to the multiplex PCR reads. The repertoire holds approximately 400,000 distinct CDR3 sequences, with around a quarter as singletons. Noted time point: persistent/refractory GD, antithyroid drugs over 5 years with positive TRAb. From PBMCs, RNA was extracted and then used to make the TCR library. Sample: peripheral blood mononuclear cells (PBMCs), taken when the disease was refractory, from a patient treated with antithyroid drugs. These TCRs come from a female donor with Graves disease.

In its sample, this clonotype was seen a few times. The chain employs TRBV25-1 and TRBJ2-7; D gene uncertain. The CDR3 loop spans 11 amino acids. V lost 4 bases to trimming and J lost 3 bases, with 4 bases between them. Germline CDR1 and CDR2: MGHDK and SYGVNS. The CDR3, as DNA: TGTGCCAGCAGTGGAATCTACGAGCAGTACTTC. Translated, it gives CASSGIYEQYF.

The chain uses TRBV7-8 and TRBJ1-4; 12 bases line up with TRBD1. Looked up from germline, CDR1 is SGHVS and CDR2 is FQNEAQ. The CDR3 is 14 amino acids. Losses at the gene ends were 6 bases for V and 8 bases for J; bases not matched to a gene: 4. CDR3 amino acids: CASRGTGGAEKLFF. The CDR3 coding sequence is TGTGCCAGCAGAGGGACAGGGGGCGCGGAAAAACTGTTTTTT.

The table lists this clonotype with many counts. The gene calls are TRBV2 and TRBJ1-5; 7 positions match TRBD1. The length of the CDR3 is 13 residues. The V segment lost 6 bases and the J segment 5 bases; nucleotides outside the gene matches: 4. Germline V lookup: CDR1 SNHLY, CDR2 FYNNEI. The CDR3 protein is CASRQGGDQPQHF. In DNA form, the CDR3 reads TGTGCCAGCAGGCAGGGGGGGGATCAGCCCCAGCATTTT.

V is TRBV20-1 and J is TRBJ1-5; TRBD1 agrees at 7 bases. Germline CDR1 is DFQATT and CDR2 is SNEGSKA (reference sequence). V was clipped by 6 bases and J by 2 bases; unmatched bases: 13. This CDR3 region has 16 residues. The CDR3 region has the DNA TGCAGTGCCACAGACAGGGCGTCTTGGGGCAATCAGCCCCAGCATTTT. Translating gives CSATDRASWGNQPQHF.

Note on this clonotype: This may stem from a read error, because a much larger clone lies one nucleotide away. Likely a read error: the CDR3 ends without its conserved phenylalanine or tryptophan. V usage is TRBV11-2 and J usage is TRBJ2-5; 7 positions agree with TRBD1. This CDR3 has 15 residues. Looked up from germline, CDR1 is SGHAT and CDR2 is FQNNGV. With V trimmed by 4 bases and J by 1 base, 6 bases remained unmatched. The chain's CDR3 is CASSSGQPVQETQYL. The CDR3, as DNA: TGTGCCAGCAGCTCGGGACAGCCCGTCCAAGAGACCCAGTACCTC.

This sequence joins TRBV6-1 and TRBJ2-7; D remains ambiguous. This CDR3 is 15 amino acids long. The V end was cut by 0 bases, the J end by 6 bases, with 15 bases between. CDR1 MNHNS and CDR2 SASEGT come from the germline V gene. CDR3 residues: CASSEAVFPNREQYF. CDR3 nucleotide sequence: TGTGCCAGCAGTGAAGCCGTGTTTCCGAATCGCGAGCAGTACTTC.

This chain uses TRBV6-5 with TRBJ2-7; D is undetermined. V shed 4 bases and J shed 0 bases, with 10 bases lying between them. The CDR3 has 14 residues. Germline-derived CDR1 and CDR2 are MNHEY and SVGAGI. CDR3 loop: CASSSHGSSYEQYF. The CDR3 DNA sequence: TGTGCCAGCAGTTCCCACGGGTCCTCCTACGAGCAGTACTTC.

This clonotype was observed a few times. V is TRBV2 and J is TRBJ2-7; D is perhaps TRBD2 (6 bases). This CDR3 contains 15 residues. The germline gives CDR1 SNHLY, CDR2 FYNNEI. Trimming left V 7 bases short and J 7 bases short, with 23 bases between. In DNA, the CDR3 is TGTGCCAGCATGGGAGTAGAAAGGAGGGGTGGGGAGCAGTACTTC. Translated: CASMGVERRGGEQYF.

This clonotype was picked up many times. The chain has TRBV6-2 or TRBV6-3 and TRBJ2-7; TRBD2 aligns across 7 bases. Germline V gene lookup returns CDR1 MNHEY and CDR2 SVGEGT. The junction had 9 bases not matched to a gene; V was cut back by 7 bases and J by 6 bases. The CDR3 is made up of 13 amino acids. CDR3 protein: CASNAGAVREQYF. The CDR3 nucleotides are TGTGCCAGCAACGCGGGAGCTGTACGCGAGCAGTACTTC.

This clonotype was seen once. One base away lies a much larger clone, so this may be a sequencing read error. V and J are TRBV2 and TRBJ2-7; D may be TRBD1 or TRBD2 (5 bases each). Deletions cut 4 bases from V and 4 bases from J, with 20 bases between. Per germline, CDR1 SNHLY and CDR2 FYNNEI. CDR3 length: 16 residues. The CDR3 DNA sequence: TGTGCCAGCAGTGTGTTAAGGGACGGGGCCGAATACGAGCAGTACTTC. Amino acids: CASSVLRDGAEYEQYF.

This clonotype appeared many times. V gene TRBV12-3 or TRBV12-4 combines with J gene TRBJ1-6, with a possible D match to TRBD1 (5 bases). CDR3 length: 15 amino acids. Trimming took 5 bases from V and 10 from J, leaving 18 bases between them. Here the CDR3 DNA reads TGTGCCAGCAGTCCCCGGGACTCCGGACGGTCACCCCTCCACTTT. Residues: CASSPRDSGRSPLHF.

V is TRBV5-5 and J is TRBJ1-2, with 7 bases that match TRBD1. Germline lookup yields CDR1 SGHKS and CDR2 YYEKEE (reference sequence). The length of the CDR3 is 14 residues. V lost 6 bases and J lost 4; bases outside the gene matches: 9. In DNA form, the CDR3 reads TGTGCCAGCAATACCGGGACAGCGAGCTATGGCTACACCTTC. Encoded protein: CASNTGTASYGYTF.

This clonotype was seen at least ten times. The J gene is TRBJ1-6, the V gene TRBV28, with 9 bases identical to TRBD1. CDR1 and CDR2 from the germline V gene are MDHEN and SYDVKM. V was pared by 3 bases and J by 9 bases, with 3 bases of the junction left unmatched. CDR3 size: 14 residues. CDR3 DNA sequence: TGTGCCAGCAGTTTGGGGGACAGGGCTTCACCCCTCCACTTT. Translation: CASSLGDRASPLHF.